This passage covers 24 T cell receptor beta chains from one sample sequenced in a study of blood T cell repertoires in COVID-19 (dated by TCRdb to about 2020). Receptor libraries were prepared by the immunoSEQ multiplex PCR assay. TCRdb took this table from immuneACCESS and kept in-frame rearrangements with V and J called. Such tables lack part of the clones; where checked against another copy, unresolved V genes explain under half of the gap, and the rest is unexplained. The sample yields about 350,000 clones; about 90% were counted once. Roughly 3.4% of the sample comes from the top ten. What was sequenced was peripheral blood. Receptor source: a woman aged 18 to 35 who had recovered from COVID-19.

This chain's CDR3 is CASSHRGLNYGYTF. As DNA, the CDR3 is TGTGCCAGCAGCCACAGGGGGCTTAACTATGGCTACACCTTC. The chain combines TRBV7-2 with TRBJ1-2, with TRBD1 identical over 9 bases. The CDR3 is made up of 14 amino acids. Germline loops: CDR1 SGHTA, CDR2 FQGNSA. Unmatched junction bases numbered 2, after V lost 5 bases and J lost 1 base.

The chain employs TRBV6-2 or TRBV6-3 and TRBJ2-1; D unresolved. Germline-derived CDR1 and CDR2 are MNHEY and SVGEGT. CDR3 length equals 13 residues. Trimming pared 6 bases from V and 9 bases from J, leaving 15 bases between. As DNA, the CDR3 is TGTGCCAGCAGCCTCCATCCCCCCATTGAGCAGTTCTTC. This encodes CASSLHPPIEQFF.

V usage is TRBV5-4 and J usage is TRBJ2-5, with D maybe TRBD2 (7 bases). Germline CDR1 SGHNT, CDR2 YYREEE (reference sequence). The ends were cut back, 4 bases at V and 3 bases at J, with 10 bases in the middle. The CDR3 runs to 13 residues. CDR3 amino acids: CASSRGGEETQYF. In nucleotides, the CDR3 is TGTGCCAGCAGCCGAGGGGGGGAAGAGACCCAGTACTTC.

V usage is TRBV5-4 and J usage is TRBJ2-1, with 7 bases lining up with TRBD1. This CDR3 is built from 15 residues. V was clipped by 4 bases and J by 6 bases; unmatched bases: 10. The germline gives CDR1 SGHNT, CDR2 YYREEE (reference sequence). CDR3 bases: TGTGCCAGCAGCCAAAGGGGGCCCCGAATCAATGAGCAGTTCTTC. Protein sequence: CASSQRGPRINEQFF.

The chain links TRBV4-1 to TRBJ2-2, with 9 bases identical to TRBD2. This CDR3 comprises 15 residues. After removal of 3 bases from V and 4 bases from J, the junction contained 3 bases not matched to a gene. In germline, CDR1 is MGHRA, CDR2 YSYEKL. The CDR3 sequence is CASSHRAGGTGELFF. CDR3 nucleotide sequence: TGCGCCAGCAGCCACCGAGCGGGAGGCACCGGGGAGCTGTTTTTT.

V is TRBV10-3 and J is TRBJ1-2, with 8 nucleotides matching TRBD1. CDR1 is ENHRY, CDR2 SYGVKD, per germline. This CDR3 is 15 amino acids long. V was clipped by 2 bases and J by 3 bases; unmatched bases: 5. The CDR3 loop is CAISETNRGDYGYTF. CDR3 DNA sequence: TGTGCCATCAGTGAGACCAACAGGGGGGACTATGGCTACACCTTC.

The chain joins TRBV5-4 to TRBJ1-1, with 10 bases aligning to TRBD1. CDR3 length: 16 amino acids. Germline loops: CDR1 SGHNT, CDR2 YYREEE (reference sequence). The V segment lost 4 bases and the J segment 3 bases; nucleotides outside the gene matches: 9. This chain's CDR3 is CASSIRGQGLHTEAFF. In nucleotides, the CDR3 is TGTGCCAGCAGCATACGGGGACAGGGGTTGCACACTGAAGCTTTCTTT.

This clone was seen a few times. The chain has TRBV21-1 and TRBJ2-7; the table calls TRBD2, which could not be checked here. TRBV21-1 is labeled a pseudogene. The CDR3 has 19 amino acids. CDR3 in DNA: TGTGCCAGCAGCAAAATCCTCCGATCGGTGCACGGACGGGAATACGAGCAGTACGTC. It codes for CASSKILRSVHGREYEQYV.

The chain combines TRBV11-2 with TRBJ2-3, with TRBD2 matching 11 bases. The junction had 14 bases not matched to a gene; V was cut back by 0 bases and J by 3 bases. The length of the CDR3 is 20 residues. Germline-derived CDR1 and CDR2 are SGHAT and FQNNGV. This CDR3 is CASSLDLRLAGWISTDTQYF. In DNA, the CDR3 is TGTGCCAGCAGCTTAGATCTTCGACTAGCGGGATGGATATCGACAGATACGCAGTATTTT.

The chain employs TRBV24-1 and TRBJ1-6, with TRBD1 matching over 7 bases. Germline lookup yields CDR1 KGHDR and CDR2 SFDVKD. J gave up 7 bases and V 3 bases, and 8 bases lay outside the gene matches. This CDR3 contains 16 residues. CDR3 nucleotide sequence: TGTGCCACCAGTGATACCCGGACAGGCGTCAATTCACCCCTCCACTTT. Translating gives CATSDTRTGVNSPLHF.

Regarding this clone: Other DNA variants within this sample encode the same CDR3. The DNA of the CDR3 is TGTGCCAGCAGCCCCGGACAGCTCTACGAGCAGTACGTC. Its protein product is CASSPGQLYEQYV. V and J are TRBV6-2 or TRBV6-3 and TRBJ2-7, with D possibly matching TRBD1 (6 bases). Trimming left V 6 bases short and J 3 bases short, with 12 bases between. The CDR3 covers 13 residues. CDR1 MNHEY and CDR2 SVGEGT come from the germline V gene.

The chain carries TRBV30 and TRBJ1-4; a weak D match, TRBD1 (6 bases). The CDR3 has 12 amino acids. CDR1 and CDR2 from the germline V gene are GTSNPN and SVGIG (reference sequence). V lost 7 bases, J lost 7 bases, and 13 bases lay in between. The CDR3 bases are TGTGCCTCGGACGCCAGGGGTGAAAAACTGTTTTTT. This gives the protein CASDARGEKLFF.

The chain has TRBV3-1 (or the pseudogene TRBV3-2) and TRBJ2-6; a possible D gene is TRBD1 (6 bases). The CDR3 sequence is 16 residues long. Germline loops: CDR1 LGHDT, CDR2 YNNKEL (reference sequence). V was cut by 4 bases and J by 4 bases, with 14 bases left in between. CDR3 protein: CASSRNTGTGANVLTF. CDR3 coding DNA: TGTGCCAGCAGCCGAAATACAGGGACCGGGGCCAACGTCCTGACTTTC.

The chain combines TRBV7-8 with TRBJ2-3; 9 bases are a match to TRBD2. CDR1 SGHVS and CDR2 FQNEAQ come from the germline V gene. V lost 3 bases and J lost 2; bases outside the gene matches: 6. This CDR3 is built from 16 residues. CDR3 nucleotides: TGTGCCAGCAGCTTGACTAGCGGAACAATCACAGATACGCAGTATTTT. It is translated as CASSLTSGTITDTQYF.

The CDR3 spells CAWRLAETDTQYF. The CDR3 bases are TGTGCCTGGAGGCTAGCAGAGACAGATACGCAGTATTTT. J is TRBJ2-3 and V is TRBV30; D is perhaps TRBD2 (5 bases). The CDR3 length is 13 residues. Trimming removed 3 bases at V and 3 bases at J, with 10 bases between. Per germline, CDR1 GTSNPN and CDR2 SVGIG (reference sequence).

The CDR3 nucleotides read TGTGCCAGCAGCTTAGCAGGGGGACAGGGAACTGGAAACACCATATATTTT. Its protein product is CASSLAGGQGTGNTIYF. The rearrangement joins TRBV7-8 to TRBJ1-3; the match to TRBD1 covers 9 bases. The germline V gene encodes CDR1 SGHVS and CDR2 FQNEAQ. The CDR3 consists of 17 residues. Germline trimming cut 0 bases from V and 2 bases from J; bases unmatched to any gene: 5.

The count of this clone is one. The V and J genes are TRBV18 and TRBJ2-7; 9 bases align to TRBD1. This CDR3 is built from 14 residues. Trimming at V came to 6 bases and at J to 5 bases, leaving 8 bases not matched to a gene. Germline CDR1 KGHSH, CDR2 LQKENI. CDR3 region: CASSDTGGQNEQYV. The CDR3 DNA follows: TGTGCCAGCTCGGACACAGGGGGCCAAAACGAGCAGTACGTC.

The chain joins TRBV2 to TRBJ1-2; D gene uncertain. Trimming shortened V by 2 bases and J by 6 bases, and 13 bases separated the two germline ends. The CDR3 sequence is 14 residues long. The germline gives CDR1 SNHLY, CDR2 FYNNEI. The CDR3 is CASSERYLTHGYTF. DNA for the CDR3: TGTGCCAGCAGTGAACGTTACCTTACTCATGGCTACACCTTC.

CDR3 sequence: CASTSILGTDDSYEQYV. CDR3 in DNA: TGTGCCAGCACCTCAATTTTAGGGACAGACGACTCCTACGAGCAGTACGTC. The chain carries TRBV21-1 and TRBJ2-7; the D segment call TRBD1 is taken from the table without a DNA check. TRBV21-1 is listed as a pseudogene. The CDR3 is 17 amino acids.

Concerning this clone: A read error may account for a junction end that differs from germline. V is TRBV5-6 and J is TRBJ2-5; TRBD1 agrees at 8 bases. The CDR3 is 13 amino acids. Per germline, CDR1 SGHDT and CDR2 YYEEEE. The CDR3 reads CASSFQGAEIQYF. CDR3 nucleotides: TGTGCCAGCAGCTTCCAGGGGGCGGAGATCCAGTACTTC. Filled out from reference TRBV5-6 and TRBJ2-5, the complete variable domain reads DAGVTQSPTHLIKTRGQQVTLRCSPKSGHDTVSWYQQALGQGPQFIFQYYEEEERQRGNFPDRFSGHQFPNYSSELNVNALLLGDSALYLCASSFQGAEIQYFGPGTRLLVL.

In nucleotides, the CDR3 is TGTGCCAGCAGCCCCGAGGGACTTGCGGATACGCAGTATTTT. Its protein product is CASSPEGLADTQYF. J is TRBJ2-3 and V is TRBV9, with D maybe TRBD2 (6 bases). Germline values: CDR1 SGDLS, CDR2 YYNGEE. This CDR3 region has 14 residues. V was shortened by 4 bases and J by 6 bases, with 15 bases between the two germline ends.

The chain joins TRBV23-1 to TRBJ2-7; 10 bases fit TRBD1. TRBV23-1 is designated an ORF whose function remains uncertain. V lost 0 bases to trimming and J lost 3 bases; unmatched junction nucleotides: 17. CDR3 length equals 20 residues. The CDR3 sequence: CASSQSRDLRDRGIIYEQYV. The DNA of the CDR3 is TGCGCCAGCAGTCAATCTCGCGATTTGCGGGACAGGGGTATCATCTACGAGCAGTACGTC.

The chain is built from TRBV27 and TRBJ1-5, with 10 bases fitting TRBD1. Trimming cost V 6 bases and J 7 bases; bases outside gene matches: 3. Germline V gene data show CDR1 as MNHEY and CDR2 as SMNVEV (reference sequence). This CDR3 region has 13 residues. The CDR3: CASSGQGEQPQHF. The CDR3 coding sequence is TGTGCCAGCAGCGGACAGGGGGAACAGCCCCAGCATTTT.

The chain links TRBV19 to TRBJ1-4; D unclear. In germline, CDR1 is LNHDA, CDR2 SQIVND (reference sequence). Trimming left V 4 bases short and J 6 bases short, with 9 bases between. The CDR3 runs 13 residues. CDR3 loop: CASSSFSDEKLFF. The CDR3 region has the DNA TGTGCCAGTAGTAGTTTCAGTGATGAAAAACTGTTTTTT.